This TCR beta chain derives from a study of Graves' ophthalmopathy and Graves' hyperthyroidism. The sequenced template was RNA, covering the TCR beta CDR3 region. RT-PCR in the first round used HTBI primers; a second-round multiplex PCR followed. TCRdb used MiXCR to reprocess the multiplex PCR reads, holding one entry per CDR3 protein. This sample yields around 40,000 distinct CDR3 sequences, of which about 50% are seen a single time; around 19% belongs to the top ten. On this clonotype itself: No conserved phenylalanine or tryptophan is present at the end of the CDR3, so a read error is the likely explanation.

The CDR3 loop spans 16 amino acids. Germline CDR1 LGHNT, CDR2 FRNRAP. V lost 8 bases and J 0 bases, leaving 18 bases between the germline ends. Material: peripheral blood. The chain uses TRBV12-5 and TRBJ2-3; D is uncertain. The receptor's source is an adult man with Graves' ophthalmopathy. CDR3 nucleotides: TGTGCTAGTTCTGGCCGGTGGGGTGGGAGCACAGATACGCAGTATTCT. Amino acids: CASSGRWGGSTDTQYS.